This T cell receptor beta chain was retrieved from a study of control samples from healthy donors and cancer patients. V was cut by 0 bases and J by 8 bases, with 13 bases left in between. The germline V gene encodes CDR1 LGHNA and CDR2 YNFKEQ. The CDR3 extends over 15 amino acids. Profiling relied on immunoSEQ multiplex PCR, and the TCRdb table lists in-frame clones only, not all of them. The data show 99,000 or so clones, 83% seen once. This receptor was taken from a woman between 45 and 60 years old in good health. Specimen: blood. J is TRBJ1-4 and V is TRBV4-2, with D unclear. In DNA form, the CDR3 reads TGTGCCAGCAGCCAAGAAGGGTGGGGTAGCGAAAAACTGTTTTTT. Translating it yields CASSQEGWGSEKLFF.